The 18 T cell receptor beta chains presented below share a single source sample, sequenced in a study of technical replicates of blood from a few donors. Some clones are missing from TCRdb's copy, which holds only in-frame ones; the method was immunoSEQ multiplex PCR. The sample shows around 68,000 clones, less than 98% of them seen only once. The sequenced material came from T cells isolated from PBMCs. These receptors all stem from a human donor in good health.

The chain uses TRBV6-5 and TRBJ2-7; possibly TRBD1 for D (5 bases). This CDR3 is 13 amino acids long. The germline CDR1 and CDR2 sequences are MNHEY and SVGAGI. The V end was cut by 2 bases, the J end by 7 bases, with 12 bases between. CDR3 in amino acids: CASSYRGGGEQYF. CDR3 nucleotide sequence: TGTGCCAGCAGTTACAGGGGTGGTGGGGAGCAGTACTTC.

The chain recombines TRBV6-1 with TRBJ2-3, with D maybe TRBD2 (5 bases). Germline V gene sequence: CDR1 MNHNS, CDR2 SASEGT. Deletions cut 5 bases from V and 5 bases from J, with 11 bases between. CDR3 length: 13 residues. The DNA for the CDR3 is TGTGCCAGCAGTAAGAGGGTGGAAGATACGCAGTATTTT. Protein: CASSKRVEDTQYF.

The sample holds one count of this clone. The chain couples TRBV9 to TRBJ1-1; D possibly corresponds to TRBD1 (6 bases). The CDR3 is made up of 15 amino acids. Germline V gene lookup returns CDR1 SGDLS and CDR2 YYNGEE. The ends were cut back, 4 bases at V and 1 base at J, with 14 bases in the middle. The CDR3, as DNA: TGTGCCAGCAGCACGTGGGACATACCGAACACTGAAGCTTTCTTT. Residues: CASSTWDIPNTEAFF.

This chain links TRBV5-4 with TRBJ2-1; TRBD2 agrees at 9 bases. V dropped 3 bases and J dropped 3; count of bases not matched to a gene: 4. Germline loops: CDR1 SGHNT, CDR2 YYREEE (reference sequence). CDR3 length: 15 residues. The CDR3 sequence is CASSSTSGLYNEQFF. DNA for the CDR3: TGTGCCAGCAGCTCGACTAGCGGACTCTACAATGAGCAGTTCTTC.

This sequence joins TRBV2 and TRBJ2-7; D is ambiguous. Trimming removed 6 bases at V and 4 bases at J, with 10 bases between. This CDR3 is built from 12 residues. Germline loops: CDR1 SNHLY, CDR2 FYNNEI. This CDR3 reads CASRAERYEQYF. DNA of the CDR3: TGTGCCAGCAGGGCCGAGAGGTACGAGCAGTACTTC.

The DNA for the CDR3 is TGTGCCAGCAGCTTAGCCGGGACAGCCGGCACAGATACGCAGTATTTT. Its protein is CASSLAGTAGTDTQYF. The chain carries TRBV7-2 and TRBJ2-3; TRBD1 matches at 7 bases. The CDR3 extends over 16 amino acids. The germline V gene encodes CDR1 SGHTA and CDR2 FQGNSA. The J segment lost 1 base and the V segment lost 0 bases, leaving 4 bases of the junction unmatched.

The chain recombines TRBV6-6 with TRBJ1-4, with no clear D. The CDR3 length is 13 residues. The V gene lost 7 bases and the J gene lost 6 bases, with 12 bases spanning the gap. Germline V gene lookup returns CDR1 MNHNY and CDR2 SVGAGI (reference sequence). The CDR3 spells CASNRGPDEKLFF. The CDR3 bases are TGTGCCAGCAATAGAGGCCCCGATGAAAAACTGTTTTTT.

The gene calls are TRBV7-9 and TRBJ1-4, with D possibly being TRBD1 (6 bases). The ends were cut back, 2 bases at V and 4 bases at J, with 11 bases in the middle. Germline CDR1 is SEHNR and CDR2 is FQNEAQ (reference sequence). The CDR3 has 15 amino acids. CDR3 nucleotide sequence: TGTGCCAGCAGCTTAAGTAGGACAGTTAATGAAAAACTGTTTTTT. Residues: CASSLSRTVNEKLFF.

The chain employs TRBV4-3 and TRBJ2-1, with 9 bases aligning to TRBD2. Germline-derived CDR1 and CDR2 are LGHNA and YSLEER. The CDR3 loop spans 16 amino acids. V was pared by 3 bases and J by 10 bases, with 13 bases of the junction left unmatched. The CDR3 coding sequence is TGCGCCAGCAGCCATTGGACTAGCGCCGAGTTAGGGGAGCAGTTCTTC. Translated: CASSHWTSAELGEQFF.

V and J are TRBV19 and TRBJ1-5; 9 bases are a match to TRBD1. The length of the CDR3 is 14 residues. Germline V gives CDR1 LNHDA, CDR2 SQIVND (reference sequence). Trimming removed 7 bases from V and 4 bases from J; junction bases left unmatched: 5. The CDR3 nucleotides read TGTGCCAGTACTCCCGGACAGGGGAATCAGCCCCAGCATTTT. It codes for CASTPGQGNQPQHF. The full variable domain, its missing parts supplied by reference TRBV19 and TRBJ1-5, is DGGITQSPKYLFRKEGQNVTLSCEQNLNHDAMYWYRQDPGQGLRLIYYSQIVNDFQKGDIAEGYSVSREKKESFPLTVTSAQKNPTAFYLCASTPGQGNQPQHFGDGTRLSIL.

The chain couples TRBV11-2 to TRBJ1-5; 8 bases map to TRBD1. The V gene's germline CDR1 is SGHAT and CDR2 FQNNGV. The trim removed 6 bases at V and 5 bases at J, leaving 3 bases unmatched. The CDR3 totals 13 residues. CDR3 DNA: TGTGCCAGCAGTCTGACAGGGGATCAGCCCCAGCATTTT. Translation: CASSLTGDQPQHF.

This chain uses TRBV14 with TRBJ2-7; no reliable D call. Germline V lookup: CDR1 SGHDN, CDR2 FVKESK. The CDR3 has 11 residues. V was clipped by 4 bases and J by 4 bases, with 5 bases between them. Written as DNA, the CDR3 is TGTGCCAGCAGCCTCAGTTACGAGCAGTACTTC. This sequence encodes CASSLSYEQYF.

The chain couples TRBV6-4 to TRBJ1-5, with D uncertain. The germline V and J ends were trimmed by 7 bases and 1 base, with 17 bases remaining between them. This CDR3 comprises 16 residues. Germline V gives CDR1 MRHNA, CDR2 SNTAGT. The CDR3 DNA follows: TGTGCCAGCACCGCTGAAGCCCGGGTAAGCAATCAGCCCCAGCATTTT. Amino acid sequence: CASTAEARVSNQPQHF.

The chain is built from TRBV13 and TRBJ2-3; weak D call: TRBD2 (6 bases). Trimming cost V 2 bases and J 4 bases, with 10 bases left between them. This CDR3 comprises 14 residues. Germline V CDR1 and CDR2: PRHDT, FYEKMQ (reference sequence). CDR3 amino acids: CASSLTGVSDTQYF. The CDR3 nucleotides are TGTGCCAGCAGCTTAACGGGAGTATCAGATACGCAGTATTTT.

V usage is TRBV2 and J usage is TRBJ2-1; 8 nucleotides match TRBD2. Germline CDR1 SNHLY, CDR2 FYNNEI. Trimming at V came to 6 bases and at J to 7 bases, leaving 8 bases not matched to a gene. The CDR3 sequence is 14 residues long. In DNA, the CDR3 is TGTGCCAGCAGGGTGACTAGCGCGCTAAATGAGCAGTTCTTC. Protein: CASRVTSALNEQFF. Filled out from reference TRBV2 and TRBJ2-1, the complete variable domain reads EPEVTQTPSHQVTQMGQEVILRCVPISNHLYFYWYRQILGQKVEFLVSFYNNEISEKSEIFDDQFSVERPDGSNFTLKIRSTKLEDSAMYFCASRVTSALNEQFFGPGTRLTVL.

This rearrangement joins TRBV12-5 to TRBJ2-3; the D is unclear. Trimming took 0 bases from V and 3 from J, leaving 19 bases between them. Germline CDR1 and CDR2: LGHNT and FRNRAP. CDR3 size: 18 residues. The CDR3 reads CASGLVAPGPSITDTQYF. The CDR3 nucleotides read TGTGCTAGTGGTTTGGTTGCCCCGGGTCCCTCTATAACAGATACGCAGTATTTT.

The chain carries TRBV11-2 and TRBJ2-5, with 7 bases that match TRBD2. V lost 5 bases and J lost 2; bases outside the gene matches: 8. This CDR3 is built from 15 residues. Germline V gene data show CDR1 as SGHAT and CDR2 as FQNNGV. CDR3 sequence reads: CASSGRTSPQETQYF. The CDR3 DNA reads as TGTGCCAGCAGCGGACGGACTAGTCCTCAAGAGACCCAGTACTTC.

The V call is TRBV5-6, the J call TRBJ1-1; 7 bases are shared with TRBD1. The germline V gene encodes CDR1 SGHDT and CDR2 YYEEEE. Germline trimming cut 3 bases from V and 2 bases from J; bases unmatched to any gene: 7. The CDR3 spans 15 residues. The CDR3 loop reads CASSYRQGINTEAFF. The CDR3 bases are TGTGCCAGCAGCTACAGACAGGGTATTAACACTGAAGCTTTCTTT.